This T cell receptor (beta chain) was obtained from a study of tumour-infiltrating T cells in Burkitt lymphoma. Study overall: The Burkitt lymphoma cohort spanned all epidemiological subtypes. Productive clonality predicted overall and progression-free survival.

General study results and limits: Many Burkitt lymphoma patients shared several public clonotypes.

Clones were sequenced by immunoSEQ multiplex PCR, and TCRdb holds only the in-frame ones, with some missing. The sample holds over a thousand clones; about 10% are singletons and the top ten take roughly 4.9%. There are a few counts of this clone. Its target is not known. The germline V gene has CDR1 LNHDA and CDR2 SQIVND (reference sequence). The CDR3 covers 16 residues. V lost 2 bases to trimming and J lost 0 bases, with 13 bases between them. The genes are TRBV19 and TRBJ1-1; tentatively, D is TRBD1 (5 bases). The sequencing sample was made of tumor tissue. The TCR comes from a human donor with Burkitt lymphoma. CDR3 region: CASSILQGRMNTEAFF. The CDR3 DNA reads as TGTGCCAGTAGTATACTCCAGGGCAGAATGAACACTGAAGCTTTCTTT.